This passage covers 27 T cell receptor beta chains from one sample sequenced in a study of blood T cell repertoires in COVID-19 (dated by TCRdb to 2018 to 2020). The library was made by the immunoSEQ multiplex PCR assay. Drawn from immuneACCESS, this table holds only the in-frame rearrangements with V and J called that TCRdb kept. Clones are partly lost; checked studies trace under half to an unresolved V gene and leave the rest unexplained. The sample table records some 150,000 clones; around 84% of these occur just once. Clones ranked in the top ten supply over 8% of the sample. The sequenced sample consisted of peripheral blood. These receptors all stem from a woman aged 60 to 75 with acute or convalescent COVID-19.

This clone was observed many times. At one end the junction does not follow the germline gene, possibly because of a read error. The chain is built from TRBV7-7 and TRBJ1-6; D is ambiguous. From germline, CDR1 is SSHAT and CDR2 FNYEAQ (reference sequence). This CDR3 is built from 13 residues. The CDR3 bases are TGTGCTAGCAGCTTAGAGACACATTCACCCCTCCACTTT. Its translation: CASSLETHSPLHF.

The chain carries TRBV6-5 and TRBJ2-3; the D gene is possibly TRBD2 (5 bases). From germline, CDR1 is MNHEY and CDR2 SVGAGI. This CDR3 has 14 amino acids. V was shortened by 4 bases and J by 0 bases, with 8 bases between the two germline ends. The CDR3 DNA sequence: TGTGCCAGCAGTTCCGGGGAAAGCACAGATACGCAGTATTTT. Protein product: CASSSGESTDTQYF.

The chain joins TRBV7-2 to TRBJ1-1, with 8 nucleotides matching TRBD1. With 7 bases clipped from V and 1 base from J, the junction kept 8 bases outside the gene matches. The CDR3 has 15 amino acids. The V gene's germline CDR1 is SGHTA and CDR2 FQGNSA. In DNA form, the CDR3 reads TGTGCCAGCATCCTGGACAGGGCGGGGAACACTGAAGCTTTCTTT. Amino acids: CASILDRAGNTEAFF.

This chain uses TRBV30 with TRBJ2-7; possibly TRBD1 for D (5 bases). The CDR3 extends over 12 amino acids. Germline V gene sequence: CDR1 GTSNPN, CDR2 SVGIG (reference sequence). V was cut by 4 bases and J by 5 bases, with 12 bases left in between. The CDR3 sequence: CAWKGIRDEQYF. CDR3 DNA sequence: TGTGCCTGGAAGGGAATCAGGGACGAGCAGTACTTC.

J is TRBJ2-2 and V is TRBV7-8; D ambiguous. V was clipped by 1 base and J by 2 bases, with 8 bases between them. The V gene's germline CDR1 is SGHVS and CDR2 FQNEAQ. The CDR3 has 15 amino acids. CDR3 sequence reads: CASSLGGDNTGELFF. The CDR3 region has the DNA TGTGCCAGCAGCTTAGGCGGAGACAACACCGGGGAGCTGTTTTTT.

V is TRBV19 and J is TRBJ2-6; D is unclear. The CDR3 has 13 amino acids. V was clipped by 5 bases and J by 3 bases, with 5 bases between them. In germline, CDR1 is LNHDA, CDR2 SQIVND (reference sequence). The CDR3 reads CASSSIGANVLTF. CDR3 nucleotide sequence: TGTGCCAGTAGTTCCATTGGGGCCAACGTCCTGACTTTC.

Concerning this clone: Other nucleotide sequences from this sample produce the same CDR3. The chain recombines TRBV9 with TRBJ1-3; D not resolved. The germline gives CDR1 SGDLS, CDR2 YYNGEE. V shed 0 bases and J shed 2 bases, with 9 bases lying between them. The CDR3 extends over 15 amino acids. In DNA, the CDR3 is TGTGCCAGCAGCGTAGGGGGAGTCCCTGGAAACACCATATATTTT. As protein: CASSVGGVPGNTIYF. The full variable domain, with the rest looked up from reference TRBV9 and TRBJ1-3, is DSGVTQTPKHLITATGQRVTLRCSPRSGDLSVYWYQQSLDQGLQFLIQYYNGEERAKGNILERFSAQQFPDLHSELNLSSLELGDSALYFCASSVGGVPGNTIYFGEGSWLTVV.

This clone was recorded once. This sequence joins TRBV7-6 and TRBJ2-1, with D uncertain. The ends were cut back, 0 bases at V and 7 bases at J, with 4 bases in the middle. The V gene's germline CDR1 is SGHVS and CDR2 FNYEAQ. This CDR3 has 12 residues. The CDR3 sequence is CASSLAPNEQFF. For the CDR3, the DNA is TGTGCCAGCAGCTTAGCCCCGAATGAGCAGTTCTTC.

This clone was seen ten or more times. This chain links TRBV3-1 (or the pseudogene TRBV3-2) with TRBJ1-2; 9 bases fit TRBD1. CDR3 size: 13 residues. The J segment lost 8 bases and the V segment lost 4 bases, leaving 5 bases of the junction unmatched. The germline gives CDR1 LGHDT, CDR2 YNNKEL (reference sequence). CDR3 DNA: TGTGCCAGCAGCCCGGGGACAGGGTTAGGCTACACCTTC. Encoded protein: CASSPGTGLGYTF.

V is TRBV19 and J is TRBJ1-2; D ambiguous. The CDR3 contains 16 residues. V lost 4 bases to trimming and J lost 1 base, with 16 bases between them. Germline V gives CDR1 LNHDA, CDR2 SQIVND (reference sequence). Here the CDR3 DNA reads TGTGCCAGTAGTACCCAGACTCGATCTTTTAACTATGGCTACACCTTC. This gives the protein CASSTQTRSFNYGYTF.

This chain joins TRBV2 and TRBJ2-5; 7 bases align to TRBD2. The trim removed 6 bases at V and 2 bases at J, leaving 9 bases unmatched. The CDR3 consists of 15 residues. Looked up from germline, CDR1 is SNHLY and CDR2 is FYNNEI. This chain's CDR3 is CASRPQRGRQETQYF. The CDR3 bases are TGTGCCAGCAGACCGCAGCGGGGAAGGCAAGAGACCCAGTACTTC.

This chain joins TRBV9 and TRBJ2-5, with D tentatively TRBD2 (7 bases). Germline V gene data show CDR1 as SGDLS and CDR2 as YYNGEE. Trimming removed 2 bases from V and 5 bases from J, with 16 bases in between. The CDR3 extends over 15 amino acids. The CDR3: CASSVLGGGQETQYF. Here the CDR3 DNA reads TGTGCCAGCAGCGTCCTTGGGGGGGGCCAGGAGACCCAGTACTTC.

V and J are TRBV30 and TRBJ2-7; possibly TRBD2 for D (5 bases). Trimming took off 3 bases at V and 1 base at J, with 7 bases between the two ends. The CDR3 runs 12 residues. Germline V gene sequence: CDR1 GTSNPN, CDR2 SVGIG (reference sequence). Here the CDR3 reads CAWRAESYEQYF. CDR3 in DNA: TGTGCCTGGAGAGCGGAATCCTACGAGCAGTACTTC.

This sequence joins TRBV19 and TRBJ1-2, with D possibly being TRBD1 (6 bases). Trimming removed 5 bases at V and 6 bases at J, with 19 bases between. Germline CDR1 is LNHDA and CDR2 is SQIVND (reference sequence). The CDR3 is 15 amino acids. CDR3 DNA: TGTGCCAGTAGTCCTACGTTACAGGGTATCCATGGCTACACCTTC. Its translation: CASSPTLQGIHGYTF.

This clone was detected only once. The chain joins TRBV11-2 to TRBJ1-5, with D possibly matching TRBD1 (5 bases). The CDR3 runs to 13 residues. The ends were cut back, 4 bases at V and 1 base at J, with 5 bases in the middle. Germline V gene lookup returns CDR1 SGHAT and CDR2 FQNNGV. The CDR3 loop is CASSWGSNQPQHF. Written as DNA, the CDR3 is TGTGCCAGCAGCTGGGGCAGCAATCAGCCCCAGCATTTT.

The gene calls are TRBV7-8 and TRBJ2-7; no clear D. This CDR3 has 13 amino acids. V lost 5 bases and J 6 bases, leaving 14 bases between the germline ends. Germline V gene data show CDR1 as SGHVS and CDR2 as FQNEAQ. CDR3 in DNA: TGTGCCAGCAGCCCCGATGGTGTGAGCGAGCAGTACTTC. Translation gives CASSPDGVSEQYF. The full variable domain, with the rest looked up from reference TRBV7-8 and TRBJ2-7, is GAGVSQSPRYKVAKRGQDVALRCDPISGHVSLFWYQQALGQGPEFLTYFQNEAQLDKSGLPSDRFFAERPEGSVSTLKIQRTQQEDSAVYLCASSPDGVSEQYFGPGTRLTVT.

V gene TRBV2 combines with J gene TRBJ1-3; no clear D. V shed 7 bases and J shed 0 bases, with 4 bases lying between them. In germline, CDR1 is SNHLY, CDR2 FYNNEI. This CDR3 comprises 12 residues. The CDR3 nucleotides are TGTGCCAGCAAGCCCTCTGGAAACACCATATATTTT. This sequence encodes CASKPSGNTIYF.

The V call is TRBV3-1 (or the pseudogene TRBV3-2), the J call TRBJ2-1; a weak D match, TRBD2 (6 bases). V lost 4 bases and J lost 3, with 16 bases in between. The germline gives CDR1 LGHDT, CDR2 YNNKEL (reference sequence). The CDR3 is 16 residues long. CDR3 residues: CASSPVGDSVYNEQFF. As DNA, the CDR3 is TGTGCCAGCAGCCCCGTAGGGGACTCCGTCTACAATGAGCAGTTCTTC.

In this sample, this clone turned up once. The chain links TRBV9 to TRBJ1-5; D is ambiguous. V was clipped by 0 bases and J by 6 bases, with 10 bases between them. The length of the CDR3 is 14 residues. Per the germline V gene, CDR1 is SGDLS and CDR2 is YYNGEE. In DNA, the CDR3 is TGTGCCAGCAGCGTAGCTGGGGAGAGTCAGCCCCAGCATTTT. Residues: CASSVAGESQPQHF.

Notes on this clone: A read error may produce the germline difference seen at one junction end. The chain links TRBV7-2 to TRBJ2-1; tentatively, D is TRBD2 (5 bases). The germline gives CDR1 SGHTA, CDR2 FQGNSA. The CDR3 extends over 14 amino acids. The CDR3 is CAGSFPGDNNEQFF. The DNA of the CDR3 is TGTGCCGGCAGCTTCCCCGGGGATAACAATGAGCAGTTCTTC.

The rearrangement links TRBV6-5 to TRBJ1-2; 10 bases are a match to TRBD1. Per germline, CDR1 MNHEY and CDR2 SVGAGI. The CDR3 has 14 amino acids. Trimming removed 6 bases from V and 5 bases from J; junction bases left unmatched: 6. CDR3 in DNA: TGTGCCAGCAGACCGGGACAGGGGAGTTATGGCTACACCTTC. Residues: CASRPGQGSYGYTF.

There are a few counts of this clone. The V gene is TRBV2, the J gene TRBJ1-1; D might be TRBD1 (5 bases). This CDR3 is built from 16 residues. Germline loops: CDR1 SNHLY, CDR2 FYNNEI. V gave up 7 bases and J gave up 0 bases, with 18 bases separating them. CDR3 nucleotides: TGTGCCAGCACCGAAGAGTCAGGACAACTGAACACTGAAGCTTTCTTT. Its protein product is CASTEESGQLNTEAFF.

This clone appeared once. The DNA for the CDR3 is TGTGCCAGCAGCTTGGGCAGGGGGAATCCCTACGAGCAGTACTTC. The encoded protein is CASSLGRGNPYEQYF. The chain links TRBV5-6 to TRBJ2-7, with 7 bases aligning to TRBD1. The V segment lost 0 bases and the J segment 2 bases; nucleotides outside the gene matches: 5. The CDR3 runs 15 residues. The germline gives CDR1 SGHDT, CDR2 YYEEEE.

The DNA for the CDR3 is TGTGCCAGCAGTTTCCGACAGAGCTCCTACGAGCAGTACTTC. It yields the protein CASSFRQSSYEQYF. The chain has TRBV27 and TRBJ2-7; possibly TRBD1 for D (5 bases). The CDR3 consists of 14 residues. The V and J ends lost 3 bases and 0 bases respectively, with 9 bases between them. The germline CDR1 and CDR2 sequences are MNHEY and SMNVEV (reference sequence).

This clone was counted ten times or more. The chain links TRBV19 to TRBJ1-5; 8 bases line up with TRBD1. This CDR3 spans 16 amino acids. V shed 3 bases and J 0 bases; nucleotides not matched to a gene: 4. Germline CDR1 reads LNHDA; CDR2 reads SQIVND (reference sequence). In nucleotides, the CDR3 is TGTGCCAGTAGTATGGGGGACAGGATTAGCAATCAGCCCCAGCATTTT. As protein: CASSMGDRISNQPQHF.

V gene TRBV27 combines with J gene TRBJ2-7; perhaps TRBD2 as D (5 bases). V gave up 5 bases and J gave up 3 bases, with 23 bases separating them. CDR3 length equals 17 residues. Germline-derived CDR1 and CDR2 are MNHEY and SMNVEV (reference sequence). CDR3 in amino acids: CASSRGWGSTYFYEQYF. CDR3 DNA sequence: TGTGCCAGCAGTCGAGGGTGGGGTTCTACCTATTTCTACGAGCAGTACTTC.

V gene TRBV10-1 combines with J gene TRBJ2-3; possibly TRBD1 for D (5 bases). Germline values: CDR1 WNHNN, CDR2 SYGVQD (reference sequence). CDR3 length: 16 amino acids. V was clipped by 2 bases and J by 6 bases, with 18 bases between them. CDR3 sequence: CASSERAGPNTDTQYF. DNA for the CDR3: TGCGCCAGCAGTGAGAGAGCAGGGCCGAACACGGATACGCAGTATTTT.